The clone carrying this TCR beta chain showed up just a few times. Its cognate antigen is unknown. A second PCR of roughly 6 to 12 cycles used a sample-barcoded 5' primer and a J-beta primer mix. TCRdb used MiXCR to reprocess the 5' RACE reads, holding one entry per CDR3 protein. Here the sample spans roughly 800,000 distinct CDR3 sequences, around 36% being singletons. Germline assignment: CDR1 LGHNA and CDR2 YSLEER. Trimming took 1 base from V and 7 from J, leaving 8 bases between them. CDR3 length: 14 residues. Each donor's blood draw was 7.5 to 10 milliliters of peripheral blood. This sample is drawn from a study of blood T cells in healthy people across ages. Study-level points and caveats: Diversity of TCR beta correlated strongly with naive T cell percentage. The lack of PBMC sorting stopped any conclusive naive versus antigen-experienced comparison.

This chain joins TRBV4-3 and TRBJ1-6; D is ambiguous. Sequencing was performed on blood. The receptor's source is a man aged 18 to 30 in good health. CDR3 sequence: CASSQGGGNSPLHF. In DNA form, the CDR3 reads TGCGCCAGCAGCCAAGGGGGAGGGAATTCACCCCTCCACTTT.